Below are 2 T cell receptor beta chains sequenced from a single sample in a study of monozygotic twins with inflammatory bowel disease. TCRdb re-called the 5' RACE reads and shows each CDR3 protein once, DNA omitted. Recorded for this sample: about 380,000 distinct CDR3 sequences. The sample taken for sequencing was blood. All receptors come from a human donor with ulcerative colitis or Crohn's disease, or a healthy co-twin of an affected twin (not recorded which).

The chain joins TRBV7-8 to TRBJ1-6; TCRdb lists TRBD1, though no DNA is available to test this call. CDR3 length: 18 amino acids. Germline V gene data show CDR1 as SGHVS and CDR2 as FQNEAQ. The CDR3 reads CASSPVGGVSSYNSPLHF.

J is TRBJ1-2 and V is TRBV7-2. The CDR3 consists of 15 residues. CDR1 SGHTA and CDR2 FQGNSA come from the germline V gene. This CDR3 reads CASSLGMSRTYGYTF.